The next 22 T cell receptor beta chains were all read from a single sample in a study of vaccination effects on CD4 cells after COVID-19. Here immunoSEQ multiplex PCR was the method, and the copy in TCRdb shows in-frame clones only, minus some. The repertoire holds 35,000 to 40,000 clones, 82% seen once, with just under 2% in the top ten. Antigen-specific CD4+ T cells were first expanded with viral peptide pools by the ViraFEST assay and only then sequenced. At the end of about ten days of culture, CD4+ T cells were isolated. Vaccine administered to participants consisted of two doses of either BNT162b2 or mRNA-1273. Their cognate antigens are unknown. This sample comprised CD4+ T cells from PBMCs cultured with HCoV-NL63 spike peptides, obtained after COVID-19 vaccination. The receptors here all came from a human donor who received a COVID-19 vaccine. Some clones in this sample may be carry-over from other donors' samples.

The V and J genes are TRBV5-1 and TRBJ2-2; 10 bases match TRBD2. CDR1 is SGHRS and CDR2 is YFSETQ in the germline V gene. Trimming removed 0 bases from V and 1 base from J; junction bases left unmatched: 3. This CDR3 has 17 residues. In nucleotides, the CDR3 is TGCGCCAGCAGCTTGGTGCCTAGCGGGGGGAACACCGGGGAGCTGTTTTTT. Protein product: CASSLVPSGGNTGELFF. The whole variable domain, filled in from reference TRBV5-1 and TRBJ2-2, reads KAGVTQTPRYLIKTRGQQVTLSCSPISGHRSVSWYQQTPGQGLQFLFEYFSETQRNKGNFPGRFSGRQFSNSRSEMNVSTLELGDSALYLCASSLVPSGGNTGELFFGEGSRLTVL.

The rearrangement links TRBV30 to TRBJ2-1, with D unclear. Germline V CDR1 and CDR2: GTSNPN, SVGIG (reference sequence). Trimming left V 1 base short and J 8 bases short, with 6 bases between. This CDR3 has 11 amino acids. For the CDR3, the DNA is TGTGCCTGGAGTGGGATACATGAGCAGTTCTTC. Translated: CAWSGIHEQFF.

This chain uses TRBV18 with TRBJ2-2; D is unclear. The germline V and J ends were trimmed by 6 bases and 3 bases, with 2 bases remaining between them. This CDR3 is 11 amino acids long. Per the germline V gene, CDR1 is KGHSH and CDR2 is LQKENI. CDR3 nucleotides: TGTGCCAGCTCCGACACCGGGGAGCTGTTTTTT. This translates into CASSDTGELFF.

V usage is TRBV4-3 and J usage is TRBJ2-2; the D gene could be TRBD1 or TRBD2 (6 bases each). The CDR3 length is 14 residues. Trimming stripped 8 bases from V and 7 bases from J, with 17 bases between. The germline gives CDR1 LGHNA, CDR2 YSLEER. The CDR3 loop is CASAPRGRSGELFF. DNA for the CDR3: TGCGCCAGCGCTCCTAGGGGGAGGAGCGGGGAGCTGTTTTTT.

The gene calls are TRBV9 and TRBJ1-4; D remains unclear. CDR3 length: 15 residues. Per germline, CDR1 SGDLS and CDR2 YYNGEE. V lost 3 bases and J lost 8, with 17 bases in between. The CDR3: CASSGDPGRGEKLFF. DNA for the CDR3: TGTGCCAGCAGCGGAGACCCGGGCCGAGGGGAAAAACTGTTTTTT.

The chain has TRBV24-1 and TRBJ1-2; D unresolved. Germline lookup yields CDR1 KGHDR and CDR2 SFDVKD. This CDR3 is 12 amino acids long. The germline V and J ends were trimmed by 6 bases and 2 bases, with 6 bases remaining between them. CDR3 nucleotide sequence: TGTGCCACCAGTCGCAGCAACTATGGCTACACCTTC. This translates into CATSRSNYGYTF.

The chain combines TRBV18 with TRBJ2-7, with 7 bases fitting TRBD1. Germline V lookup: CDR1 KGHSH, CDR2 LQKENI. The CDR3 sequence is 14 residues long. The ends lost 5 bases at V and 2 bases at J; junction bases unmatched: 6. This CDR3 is CASSTGTATYEQYV. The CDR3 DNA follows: TGTGCCAGCTCAACCGGGACAGCCACCTACGAGCAGTACGTC.

CDR3 sequence (DNA): TGCGCCAGCAGCTTGGGGAGGGAAGACTATGGCTACACCTTC. It translates to CASSLGREDYGYTF. The rearrangement links TRBV5-1 to TRBJ1-2; D gene unclear. The CDR3 totals 14 residues. Per the germline V gene, CDR1 is SGHRS and CDR2 is YFSETQ. Deletions cut 0 bases from V and 3 bases from J, with 9 bases between.

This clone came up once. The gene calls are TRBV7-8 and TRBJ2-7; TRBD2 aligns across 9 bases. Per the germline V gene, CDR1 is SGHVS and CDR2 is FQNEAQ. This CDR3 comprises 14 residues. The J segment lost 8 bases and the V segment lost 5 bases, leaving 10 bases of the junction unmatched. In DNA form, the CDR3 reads TGTGCCAGCAGCCCCGGGACTAGCCCCCTCCAGCAGTACGTC. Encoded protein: CASSPGTSPLQQYV.

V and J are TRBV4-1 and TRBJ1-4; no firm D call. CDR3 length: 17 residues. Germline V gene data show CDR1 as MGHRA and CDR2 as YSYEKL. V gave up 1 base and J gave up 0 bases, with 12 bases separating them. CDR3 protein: CASSQAFGRATNEKLFF. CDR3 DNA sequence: TGCGCCAGCAGCCAAGCTTTTGGCCGAGCAACTAATGAAAAACTGTTTTTT.

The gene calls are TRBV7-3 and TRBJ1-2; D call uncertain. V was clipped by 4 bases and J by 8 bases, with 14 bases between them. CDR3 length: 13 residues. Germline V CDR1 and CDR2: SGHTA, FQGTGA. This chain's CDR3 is CASSSFLGSGYTF. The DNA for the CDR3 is TGTGCCAGCAGCTCCTTTCTCGGCTCCGGCTACACCTTC.

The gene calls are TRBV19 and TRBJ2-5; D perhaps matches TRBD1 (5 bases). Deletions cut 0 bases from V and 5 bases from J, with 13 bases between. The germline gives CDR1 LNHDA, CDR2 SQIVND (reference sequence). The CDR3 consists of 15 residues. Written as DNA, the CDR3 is TGTGCCAGTAGTATAGATCAAGGGGAATGGGAGACCCAGTACTTC. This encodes CASSIDQGEWETQYF. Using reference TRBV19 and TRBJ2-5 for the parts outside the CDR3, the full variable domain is DGGITQSPKYLFRKEGQNVTLSCEQNLNHDAMYWYRQDPGQGLRLIYYSQIVNDFQKGDIAEGYSVSREKKESFPLTVTSAQKNPTAFYLCASSIDQGEWETQYFGPGTRLLVL.

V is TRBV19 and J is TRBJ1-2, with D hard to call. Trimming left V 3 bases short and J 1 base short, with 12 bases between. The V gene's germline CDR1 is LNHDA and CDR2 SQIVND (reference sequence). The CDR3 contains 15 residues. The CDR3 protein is CASSIVTAFNYGYTF. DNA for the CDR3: TGTGCCAGTAGTATTGTAACAGCTTTTAACTATGGCTACACCTTC. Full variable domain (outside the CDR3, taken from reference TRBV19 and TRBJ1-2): DGGITQSPKYLFRKEGQNVTLSCEQNLNHDAMYWYRQDPGQGLRLIYYSQIVNDFQKGDIAEGYSVSREKKESFPLTVTSAQKNPTAFYLCASSIVTAFNYGYTFGSGTRLTVV.

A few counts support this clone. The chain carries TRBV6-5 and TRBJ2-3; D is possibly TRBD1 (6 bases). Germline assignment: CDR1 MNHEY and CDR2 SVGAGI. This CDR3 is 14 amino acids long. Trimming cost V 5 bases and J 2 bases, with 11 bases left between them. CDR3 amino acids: CASSHRTDTDTQYF. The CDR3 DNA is TGTGCCAGCAGTCATCGGACAGACACAGATACGCAGTATTTT.

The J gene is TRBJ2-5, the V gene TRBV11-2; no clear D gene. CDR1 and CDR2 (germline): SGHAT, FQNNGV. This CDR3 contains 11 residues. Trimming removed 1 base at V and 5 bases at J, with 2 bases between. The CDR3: CASSLAETQYF. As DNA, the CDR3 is TGTGCCAGCAGCTTAGCGGAGACCCAGTACTTC.

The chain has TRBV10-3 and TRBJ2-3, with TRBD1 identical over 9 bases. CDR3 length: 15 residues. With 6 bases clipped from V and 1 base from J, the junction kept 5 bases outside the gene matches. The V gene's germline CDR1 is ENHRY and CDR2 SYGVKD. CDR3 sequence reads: CAIRRGQGGTDTQYF. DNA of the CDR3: TGTGCCATCAGGCGGGGACAGGGTGGCACAGATACGCAGTATTTT.

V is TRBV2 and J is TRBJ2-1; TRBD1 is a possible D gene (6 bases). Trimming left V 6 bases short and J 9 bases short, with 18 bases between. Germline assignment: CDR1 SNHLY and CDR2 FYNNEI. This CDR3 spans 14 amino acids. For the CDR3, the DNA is TGTGCCAGCAGCCTACTGACAGGTGTTCTTGAGCAGTTCTTC. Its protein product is CASSLLTGVLEQFF.

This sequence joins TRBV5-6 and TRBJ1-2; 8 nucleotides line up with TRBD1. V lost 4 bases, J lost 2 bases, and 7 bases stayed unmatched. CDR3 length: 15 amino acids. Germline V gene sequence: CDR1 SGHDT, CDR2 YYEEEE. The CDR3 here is CASSPDRGGNYGYTF. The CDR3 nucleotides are TGTGCCAGCAGCCCCGACAGGGGAGGGAACTATGGCTACACCTTC.

The CDR3 sequence is CASRVQGFVQPQHF. CDR3 nucleotide sequence: TGTGCCAGCAGAGTACAGGGGTTTGTTCAGCCCCAGCATTTT. J is TRBJ1-5 and V is TRBV2; the match to TRBD1 covers 7 bases. The ends lost 6 bases at V and 6 bases at J; junction bases unmatched: 8. This CDR3 contains 14 residues. Germline V lookup: CDR1 SNHLY, CDR2 FYNNEI.

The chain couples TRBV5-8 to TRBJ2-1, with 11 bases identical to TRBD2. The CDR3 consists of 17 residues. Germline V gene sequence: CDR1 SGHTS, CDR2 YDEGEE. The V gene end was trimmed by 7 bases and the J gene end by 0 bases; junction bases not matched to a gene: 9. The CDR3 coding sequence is TGTGCCAGCCCCCGGATGGGACTAGCGGTCTCCTACAATGAGCAGTTCTTC. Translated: CASPRMGLAVSYNEQFF. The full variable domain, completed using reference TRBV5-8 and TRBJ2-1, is EAGVTQSPTHLIKTRGQQATLRCSPISGHTSVYWYQQALGLGLQFLLWYDEGEERNRGNFPPRFSGRQFPNYSSELNVNALELEDSALYLCASPRMGLAVSYNEQFFGPGTRLTVL.

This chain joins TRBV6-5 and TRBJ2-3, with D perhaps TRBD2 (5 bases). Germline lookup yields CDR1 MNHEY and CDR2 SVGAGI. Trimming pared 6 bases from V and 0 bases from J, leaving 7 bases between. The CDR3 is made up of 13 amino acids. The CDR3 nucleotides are TGTGCCAGCAGGAGGACTAGCACAGATACGCAGTATTTT. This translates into CASRRTSTDTQYF.

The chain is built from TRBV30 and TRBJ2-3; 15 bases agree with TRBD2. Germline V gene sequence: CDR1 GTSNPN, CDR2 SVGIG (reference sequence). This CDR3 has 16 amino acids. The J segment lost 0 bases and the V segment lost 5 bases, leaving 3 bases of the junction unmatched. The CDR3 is CAWGLAGGQSTDTQYF. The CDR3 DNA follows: TGTGCCTGGGGACTAGCGGGGGGGCAAAGCACAGATACGCAGTATTTT.